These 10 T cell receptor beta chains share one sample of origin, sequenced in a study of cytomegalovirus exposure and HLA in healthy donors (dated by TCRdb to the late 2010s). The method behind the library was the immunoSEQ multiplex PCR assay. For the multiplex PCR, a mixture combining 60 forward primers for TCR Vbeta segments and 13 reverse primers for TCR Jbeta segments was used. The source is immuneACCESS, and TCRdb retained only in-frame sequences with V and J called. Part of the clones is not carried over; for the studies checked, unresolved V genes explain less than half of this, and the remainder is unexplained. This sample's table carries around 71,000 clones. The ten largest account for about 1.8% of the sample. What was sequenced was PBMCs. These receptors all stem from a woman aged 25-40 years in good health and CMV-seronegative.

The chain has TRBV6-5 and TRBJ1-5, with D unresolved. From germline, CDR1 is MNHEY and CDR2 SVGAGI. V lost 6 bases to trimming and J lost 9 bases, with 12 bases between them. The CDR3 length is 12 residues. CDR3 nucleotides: TGTGCCAGCAGAGACGGGGTCGGGCCCCAGCATTTT. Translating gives CASRDGVGPQHF.

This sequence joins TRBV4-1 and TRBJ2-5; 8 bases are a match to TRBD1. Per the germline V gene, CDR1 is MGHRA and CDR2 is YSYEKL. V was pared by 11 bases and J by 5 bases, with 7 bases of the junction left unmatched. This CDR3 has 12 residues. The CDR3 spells CALQGVGETQYF. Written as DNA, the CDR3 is TGCGCCTTACAGGGGGTAGGGGAGACCCAGTACTTC.

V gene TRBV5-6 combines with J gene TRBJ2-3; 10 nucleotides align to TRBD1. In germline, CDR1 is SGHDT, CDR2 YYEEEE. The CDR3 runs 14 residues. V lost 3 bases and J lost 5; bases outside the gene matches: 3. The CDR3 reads CASSSRDRGDTQYF. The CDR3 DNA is TGTGCCAGCAGCTCCCGGGACAGGGGAGATACGCAGTATTTT.

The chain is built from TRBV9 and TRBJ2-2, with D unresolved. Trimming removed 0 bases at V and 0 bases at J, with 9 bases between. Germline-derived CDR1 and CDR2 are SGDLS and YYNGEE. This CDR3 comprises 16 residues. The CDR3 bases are TGTGCCAGCAGCGTAGCGGTTAGAACGAACACCGGGGAGCTGTTTTTT. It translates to CASSVAVRTNTGELFF.

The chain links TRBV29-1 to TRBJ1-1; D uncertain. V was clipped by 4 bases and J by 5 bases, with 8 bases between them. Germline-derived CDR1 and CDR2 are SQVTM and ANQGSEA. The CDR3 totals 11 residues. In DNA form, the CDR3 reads TGCAGCGTTGCGGGGAGAACTGAAGCTTTCTTT. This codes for CSVAGRTEAFF.

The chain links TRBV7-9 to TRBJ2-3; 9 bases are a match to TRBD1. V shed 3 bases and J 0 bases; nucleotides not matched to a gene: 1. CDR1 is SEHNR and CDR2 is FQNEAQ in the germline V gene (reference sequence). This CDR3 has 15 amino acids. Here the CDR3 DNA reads TGTGCCAGCAGCTTGGGGACAGGGAGCACAGATACGCAGTATTTT. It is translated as CASSLGTGSTDTQYF.

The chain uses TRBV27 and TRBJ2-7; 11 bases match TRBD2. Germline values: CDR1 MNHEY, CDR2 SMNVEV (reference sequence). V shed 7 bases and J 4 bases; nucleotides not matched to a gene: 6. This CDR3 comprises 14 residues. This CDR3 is CASMKTSGTYEQYF. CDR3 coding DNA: TGTGCCAGCATGAAGACTAGCGGGACTTACGAGCAGTACTTC.

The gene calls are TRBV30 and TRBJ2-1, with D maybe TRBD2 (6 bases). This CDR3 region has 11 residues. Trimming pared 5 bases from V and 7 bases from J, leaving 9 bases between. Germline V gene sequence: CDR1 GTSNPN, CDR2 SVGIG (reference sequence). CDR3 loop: CAWAGGNEQFF. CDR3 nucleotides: TGTGCCTGGGCCGGGGGAAATGAGCAGTTCTTC. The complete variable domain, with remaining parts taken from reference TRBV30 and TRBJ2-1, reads SQTIHQWPATLVQPVGSPLSLECTVEGTSNPNLYWYRQAAGRGLQLLFYSVGIGQISSEVPQNLSASRPQDRQFILSSKKLLLSDSGFYLCAWAGGNEQFFGPGTRLTVL.

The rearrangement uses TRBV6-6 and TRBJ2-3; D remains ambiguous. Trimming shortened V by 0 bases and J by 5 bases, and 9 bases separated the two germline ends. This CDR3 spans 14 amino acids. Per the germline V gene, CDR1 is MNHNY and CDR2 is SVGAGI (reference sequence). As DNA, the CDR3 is TGTGCCAGCAGTTACTCGGTTACGGGAGATACGCAGTATTTT. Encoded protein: CASSYSVTGDTQYF.

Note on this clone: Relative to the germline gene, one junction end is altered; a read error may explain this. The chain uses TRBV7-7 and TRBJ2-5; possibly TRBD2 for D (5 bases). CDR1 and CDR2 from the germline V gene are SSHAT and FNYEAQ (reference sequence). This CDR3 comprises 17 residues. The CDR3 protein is CASSLERGQWGQETQYF. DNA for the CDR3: TGTGCTAGCAGCTTAGAGAGAGGGCAGTGGGGCCAAGAGACCCAGTACTTC. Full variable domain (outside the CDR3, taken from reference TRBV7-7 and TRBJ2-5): GAGVSQSPRYKVTKRGQDVTLRCDPISSHATLYWYQQALGQGPEFLTYFNYEAQPDKSGLPSDRFSAERPEGSISTLTIQRTEQRDSAMYRCASSLERGQWGQETQYFGPGTRLLVL.